The present T cell receptor (beta chain) was sequenced within a study of spatial heterogeneity in lung cancer. Study at large: More than eight raw reads, on average, carried each unique TCR and UMI combination.

Study-wide results and limits: Tumors with more nonsynonymous mutations had more expanded intratumoral alpha and beta TCRs.

Via MiXCR, TCRdb re-called the 5' RACE reads, giving one row per CDR3 protein. The table shows nearly 4,500 distinct CDR3 sequences, with less than 8.5% occurring only once. Germline CDR1 MNHEY, CDR2 SMNVEV (reference sequence). V was shortened by 5 bases and J by 1 base, with 12 bases between the two germline ends. CDR3 length: 14 amino acids. In its sample, this clonotype is medium-sized. Its antigen is undetermined. The time point was: sample taken at primary tumor resection. A total of approximately 69 untreated early-stage non-small cell lung cancer patients served as donors. The specimen was lung tumor tissue, collected at surgery. The chain carries TRBV27 and TRBJ2-7; no reliable D call. The sequence was obtained from a male donor with early-stage non-small cell lung cancer. In nucleotides, the CDR3 is TGTGCCAGCAGTCCGCAATCCGATTCCTACGAGCAGTACTTC. It is translated as CASSPQSDSYEQYF.